This T cell receptor beta chain was found in a study of shared clonotypes between healthy human individuals (dated by TCRdb to 2018 to 2020). Concerning the study at large: A couple of women and a few men aged 18 to 49 years were included in the cohort. For each donor, CD4 naive and CD4 memory were each run on three plates, CD8 naive on two plates, and CD8 memory on one plate. To increase sequencing depth and limit assay-specific biases, TCR repertoire library preparation and sequencing were carried out by different laboratories using diverse techniques. Blood TCR repertoires of five healthy adults were deeply sequenced to estimate repertoire size and the extent of clonotype sharing between individuals. Per donor, leukapheresis produced somewhere between about 0.85 and 8.9 billion PBMCs. What the authors observed across the whole study: Pairwise subsampling indicated that sequencing depth was expected to affect the degree of clonotype sharing among donors. Rarefaction of sorted-subset datasets indicated incomplete sequencing despite the large sequencing depth. Compared with non-shared clonotypes, the clonotypes found in all four sorted-subset donors had higher generation probabilities. Naive subsets generally had larger estimated clonotype richness than memory subsets did. Only blood was sampled, and tissue TCR repertoires likely differ from those in blood. Sharing across a few donors was observed for roughly 5% of naive CD4, about 4% of naive CD8, 2% to 2.5% of memory CD4, and less than 0.45% of memory CD8 clonotypes. The small number of donors limited the genetic and exposure-history diversity represented.

From the cysteine through the phenylalanine, the CDR3 covers 17 amino acids. Only the CDR3 DNA stays, 51 bases, in frame from base 1. In the germline V gene (reference sequence), CDR1 corresponds to MNHEY and CDR2 to SMNVEV. V was cut back by 6 bases and J by 0 bases, leaving a gap of 19 bases between them. Regarding this clone: It has no known antigen specificity. No much larger clone is present one base from it, and per-base qualities are unavailable.

Healthy HIV-negative adults with no recently reported acute infections or vaccinations were included as donors. Every donor was a Caucasian adult living in Nashville, Tennessee, USA. CD4+ T cells were enriched by magnetic negative selection; naive cells were then positively selected on CD45RA, and the negative fraction formed the memory subset. Blood was obtained by leukapheresis, after which PBMCs were separated by Ficoll-Histopaque density gradient centrifugation and cryopreserved in liquid nitrogen vapor phase. Analytical flow cytometry was used to check the purity and quantity of every magnetically sorted T cell population. Genomic DNA was isolated from every sorted fraction and measured by UV absorbance on a Nanodrop 2000c. TCR CDR3 regions were amplified from genomic DNA by multiplex PCR using the deep immunoSEQ assay. For each cell subset, the extracted genomic DNA was distributed evenly across all wells of several immunoSEQ 96-well plates, and each plate served as one replicate. Each replicate PCR for sorted subsets received roughly 200 ng genomic DNA, equal to about 30,000 T cell genomes. Purified libraries were measured with a Qubit 3.0 fluorometer, size-checked on a Bioanalyzer 2100, and measured again with the KAPA Library Quantification kit. A separate single-read 150-cycle Illumina NextSeq 550 flow cell was used to sequence each immunoSEQ 96-well plate. The authors' analysis ran thus. Because only junctional sequences without quality scores were contained in the immunoSEQ output, filtering matching that applied to full-length reads could not be performed. To assign V/J genes and CDR3, sequences were annotated using PyIR, a Python wrapper for IgBLAST v1.9, with IMGT germline references. Reads with weak V/J assignments (E-value above 1e-6), missing CDR3, stop codons, out-of-frame junctions, or ambiguous translated residues were removed. V3J clonotypes were defined by identical inferred V gene, J gene, and CDR3 amino acid sequence. The percentage overlap between two repertoires was calculated by dividing the number of shared unique clonotypes by the size of the smaller repertoire. RTK rarefaction, the Chao1 estimator, and Recon v2.1 estimates of unobserved clonotypes were used to assess repertoire richness. Generation probabilities were computed with OLGA for all TCRbeta clonotypes obtained by the gDNA method from a few donors. TCRdb limited this immuneACCESS table to in-frame rearrangements with V and J called. A share of clones is missing; checked studies link under half to unresolved V genes, and the rest is unexplained. Clone size and V and J calls were adopted from that table, with D and trimming inferred from the DNA. This sample is represented by 2 million to 2.5 million clones; approximately 90% of them were singletons. The ten largest clones capture 0.37% of the sample.

Sequenced: naive CD4+ T cells from PBMCs. According to the study, the label for this sample's cell subset or site signals: CD45RA+ positively selected. The chain joins TRBV27 to TRBJ2-3, with no reliable assignment of the D segment. The clonotype originates from a man younger than 35 in good health. Some clones in this sample may be carry-over from other donors' samples. The bases are TGTGCCAGCAGCGCCAAGAGACTCTACGGAAGCACAGATACGCAGTATTTT. Its protein is CASSAKRLYGSTDTQYF.